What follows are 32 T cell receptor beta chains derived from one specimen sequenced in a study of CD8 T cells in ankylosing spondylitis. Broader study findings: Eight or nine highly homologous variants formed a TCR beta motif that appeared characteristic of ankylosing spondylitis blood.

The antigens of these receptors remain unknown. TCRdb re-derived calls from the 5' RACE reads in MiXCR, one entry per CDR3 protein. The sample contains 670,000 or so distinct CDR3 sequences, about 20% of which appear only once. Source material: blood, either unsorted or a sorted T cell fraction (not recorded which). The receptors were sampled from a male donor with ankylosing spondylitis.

The CDR3 nucleotides are TGTGCCAGCAGCCCCGATGTATTGGGGTCATCCTACGAGCAGTACTTC. Protein product: CASSPDVLGSSYEQYF. The chain couples TRBV7-8 to TRBJ2-7; the D is unclear. CDR1 is SGHVS and CDR2 is FQNEAQ in the germline V gene. V dropped 5 bases and J dropped 1 base, with 18 bases sitting between them. The CDR3 consists of 16 residues.

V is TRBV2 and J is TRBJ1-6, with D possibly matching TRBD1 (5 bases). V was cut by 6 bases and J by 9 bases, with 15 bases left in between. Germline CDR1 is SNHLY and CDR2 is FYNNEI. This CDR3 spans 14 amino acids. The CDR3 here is CASSGTPQSSPLHF. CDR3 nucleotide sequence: TGTGCCAGCAGCGGGACCCCCCAAAGTTCACCCCTCCACTTT.

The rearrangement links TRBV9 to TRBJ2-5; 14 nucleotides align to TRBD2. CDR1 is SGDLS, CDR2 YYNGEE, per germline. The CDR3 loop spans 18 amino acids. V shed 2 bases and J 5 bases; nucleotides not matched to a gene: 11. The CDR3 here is CASSVSTRTSGRFETQYF. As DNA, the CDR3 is TGTGCCAGCAGCGTGTCGACCCGGACTAGCGGGAGGTTTGAGACCCAGTACTTC.

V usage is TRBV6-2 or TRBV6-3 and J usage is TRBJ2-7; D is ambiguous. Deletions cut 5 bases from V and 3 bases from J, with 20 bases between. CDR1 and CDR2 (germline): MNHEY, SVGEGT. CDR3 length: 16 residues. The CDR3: CASSSVQKDGFYEQYF. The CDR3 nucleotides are TGTGCCAGCAGTAGCGTCCAAAAGGACGGCTTCTACGAGCAGTACTTC.

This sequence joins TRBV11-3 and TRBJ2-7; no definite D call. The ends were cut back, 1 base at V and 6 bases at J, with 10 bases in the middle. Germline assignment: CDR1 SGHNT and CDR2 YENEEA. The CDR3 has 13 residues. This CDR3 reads CASSLGSAPEQYF. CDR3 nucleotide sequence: TGTGCCAGCAGCTTAGGGTCGGCTCCCGAGCAGTACTTC.

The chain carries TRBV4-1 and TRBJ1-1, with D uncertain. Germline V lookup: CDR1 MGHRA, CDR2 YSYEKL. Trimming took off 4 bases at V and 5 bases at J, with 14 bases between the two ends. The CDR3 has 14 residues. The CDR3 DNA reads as TGCGCCAGCAGCCTCCAGCCCCTGGGGACTGAAGCTTTCTTT. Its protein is CASSLQPLGTEAFF.

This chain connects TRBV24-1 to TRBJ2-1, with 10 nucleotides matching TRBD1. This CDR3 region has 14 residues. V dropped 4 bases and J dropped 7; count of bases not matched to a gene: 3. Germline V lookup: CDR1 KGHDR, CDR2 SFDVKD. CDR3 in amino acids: CATSDPGQGNEQFF. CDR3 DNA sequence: TGTGCCACCAGTGACCCGGGACAGGGGAATGAGCAGTTCTTC.

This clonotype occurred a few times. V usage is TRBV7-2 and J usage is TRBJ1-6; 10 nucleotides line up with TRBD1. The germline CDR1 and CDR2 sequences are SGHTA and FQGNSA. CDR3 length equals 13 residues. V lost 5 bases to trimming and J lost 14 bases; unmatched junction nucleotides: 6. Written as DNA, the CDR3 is TGTGCCAGCAGCGAAGACAGGGGGCGAACCCTCCACTTT. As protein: CASSEDRGRTLHF.

DNA of the CDR3: TGTGCCTTCAGTTTAGGGCCTGGTGGGTCAGTCCAGCATCAGCCCCAGCATTTT. This sequence encodes CAFSLGPGGSVQHQPQHF. This chain joins TRBV12-3 or TRBV12-4 and TRBJ1-5; D remains ambiguous. The ends were cut back, 11 bases at V and 5 bases at J, with 31 bases in the middle. The CDR3 runs 18 residues.

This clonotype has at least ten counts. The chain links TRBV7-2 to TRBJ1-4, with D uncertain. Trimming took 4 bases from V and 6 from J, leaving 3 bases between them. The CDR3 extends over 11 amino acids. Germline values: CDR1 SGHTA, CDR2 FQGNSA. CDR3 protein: CASSSHEKLFF. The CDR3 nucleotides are TGTGCCAGCAGCTCCCATGAAAAACTGTTTTTT.

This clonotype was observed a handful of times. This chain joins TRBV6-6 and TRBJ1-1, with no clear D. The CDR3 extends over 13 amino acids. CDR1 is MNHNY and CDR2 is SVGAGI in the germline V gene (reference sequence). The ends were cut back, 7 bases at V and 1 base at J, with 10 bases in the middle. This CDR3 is CASTRYENTEAFF. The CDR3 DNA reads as TGTGCCAGCACACGATACGAGAACACTGAAGCTTTCTTT.

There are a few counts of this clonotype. The CDR3 sequence is CSASSLAGGPSNEQFF. CDR3 in DNA: TGCAGTGCTAGTAGCCTAGCGGGGGGGCCGAGCAATGAGCAGTTCTTC. This chain uses TRBV20-1 with TRBJ2-1, with TRBD2 matching 12 bases. This CDR3 comprises 16 residues. CDR1 is DFQATT, CDR2 SNEGSKA, per germline (reference sequence). Unmatched junction bases numbered 9, after V lost 3 bases and J lost 6 bases.

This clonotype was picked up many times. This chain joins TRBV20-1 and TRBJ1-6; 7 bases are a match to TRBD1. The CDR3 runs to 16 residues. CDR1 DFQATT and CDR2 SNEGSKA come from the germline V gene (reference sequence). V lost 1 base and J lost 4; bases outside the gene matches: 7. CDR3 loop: CSARAQTRGYNSPLHF. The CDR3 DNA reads TGCAGTGCTAGAGCCCAGACCAGGGGGTATAATTCACCCCTCCACTTT.

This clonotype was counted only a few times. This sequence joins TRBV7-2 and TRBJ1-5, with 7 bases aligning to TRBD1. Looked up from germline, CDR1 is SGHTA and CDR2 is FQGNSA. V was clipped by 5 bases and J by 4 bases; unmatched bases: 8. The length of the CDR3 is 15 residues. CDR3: CASSEGDSLNQPQHF. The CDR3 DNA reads TGTGCCAGCAGCGAAGGGGACAGTCTTAATCAGCCCCAGCATTTT. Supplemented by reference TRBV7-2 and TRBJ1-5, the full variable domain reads GAGVSQSPSNKVTEKGKDVELRCDPISGHTALYWYRQSLGQGLEFLIYFQGNSAPDKSGLPSDRFSAERTGGSVSTLTIQRTQQEDSAVYLCASSEGDSLNQPQHFGDGTRLSIL.

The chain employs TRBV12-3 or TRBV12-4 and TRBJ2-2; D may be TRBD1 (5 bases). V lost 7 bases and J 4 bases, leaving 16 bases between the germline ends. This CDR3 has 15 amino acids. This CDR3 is CASKNSSRGTGELFF. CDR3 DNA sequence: TGTGCCAGCAAGAATTCGTCAAGGGGCACCGGGGAGCTGTTTTTT.

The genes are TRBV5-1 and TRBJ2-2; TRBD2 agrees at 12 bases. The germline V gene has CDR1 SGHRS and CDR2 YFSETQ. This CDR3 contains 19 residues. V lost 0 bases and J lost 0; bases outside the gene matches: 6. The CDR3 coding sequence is TGCGCCAGCAGCTTGGGACTAGCGGGAGCCGGGGCGAACACCGGGGAGCTGTTTTTT. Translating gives CASSLGLAGAGANTGELFF.

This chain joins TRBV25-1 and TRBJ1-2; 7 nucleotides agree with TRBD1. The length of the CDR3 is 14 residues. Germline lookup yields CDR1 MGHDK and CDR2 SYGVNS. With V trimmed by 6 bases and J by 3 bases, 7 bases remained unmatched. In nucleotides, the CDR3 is TGTGCCAGCAGAAGGACAGGCCGGGACTATGGCTACACCTTC. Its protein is CASRRTGRDYGYTF.

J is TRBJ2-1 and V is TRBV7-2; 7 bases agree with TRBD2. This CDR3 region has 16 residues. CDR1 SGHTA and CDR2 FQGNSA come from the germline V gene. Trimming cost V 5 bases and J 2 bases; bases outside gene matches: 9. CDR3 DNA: TGTGCCAGCAGCCTCCTAAGCGGGGTCACCTACAATGAGCAGTTCTTC. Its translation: CASSLLSGVTYNEQFF.

CDR3 region: CASSLNPSGSSNEQFF. Written as DNA, the CDR3 is TGCGCCAGCAGCTTGAACCCTAGCGGGAGCTCCAATGAGCAGTTCTTC. The rearrangement joins TRBV5-1 to TRBJ2-1; 10 positions match TRBD2. The CDR3 extends over 16 amino acids. With V trimmed by 1 base and J by 6 bases, 7 bases remained unmatched. Germline CDR1 SGHRS, CDR2 YFSETQ.

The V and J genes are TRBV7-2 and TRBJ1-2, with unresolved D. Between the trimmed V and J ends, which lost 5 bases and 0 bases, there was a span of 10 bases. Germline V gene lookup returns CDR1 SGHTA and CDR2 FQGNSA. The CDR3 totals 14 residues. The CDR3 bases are TGTGCCAGCAGCCGGGATAAGTCTAACTATGGCTACACCTTC. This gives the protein CASSRDKSNYGYTF. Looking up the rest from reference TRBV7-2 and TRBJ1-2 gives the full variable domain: GAGVSQSPSNKVTEKGKDVELRCDPISGHTALYWYRQSLGQGLEFLIYFQGNSAPDKSGLPSDRFSAERTGGSVSTLTIQRTQQEDSAVYLCASSRDKSNYGYTFGSGTRLTVV.

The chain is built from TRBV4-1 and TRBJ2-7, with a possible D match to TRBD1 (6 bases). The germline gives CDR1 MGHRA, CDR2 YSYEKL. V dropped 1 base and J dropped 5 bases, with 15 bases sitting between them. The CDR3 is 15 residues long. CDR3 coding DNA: TGCGCCAGCAGCCAAGGACAGGTCGCGGTGAACGAGCAGTACTTC. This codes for CASSQGQVAVNEQYF.

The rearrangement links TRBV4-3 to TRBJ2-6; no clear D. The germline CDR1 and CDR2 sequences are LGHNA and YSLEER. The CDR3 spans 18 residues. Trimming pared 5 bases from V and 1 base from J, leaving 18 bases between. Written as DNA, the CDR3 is TGCGCCAGCAGCGACCCGGCAGGACCCAGTTCTGGGGCCAACGTCCTGACTTTC. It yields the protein CASSDPAGPSSGANVLTF.

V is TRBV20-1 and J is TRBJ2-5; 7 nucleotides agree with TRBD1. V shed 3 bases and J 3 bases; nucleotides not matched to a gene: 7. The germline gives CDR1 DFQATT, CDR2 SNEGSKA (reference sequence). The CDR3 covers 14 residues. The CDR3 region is CSASPGQIKETQYF. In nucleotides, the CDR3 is TGCAGTGCTAGTCCGGGACAGATTAAAGAGACCCAGTACTTC.

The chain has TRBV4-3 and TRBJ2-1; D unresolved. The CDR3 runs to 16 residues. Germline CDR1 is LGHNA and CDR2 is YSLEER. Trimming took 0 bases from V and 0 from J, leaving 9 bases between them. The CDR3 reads CASSQDRPSSYNEQFF. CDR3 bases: TGCGCCAGCAGCCAAGACCGCCCGAGCTCCTACAATGAGCAGTTCTTC.

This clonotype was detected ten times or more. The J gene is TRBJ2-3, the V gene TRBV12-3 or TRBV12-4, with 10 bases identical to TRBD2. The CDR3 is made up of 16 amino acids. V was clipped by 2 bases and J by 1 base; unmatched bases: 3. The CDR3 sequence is CASSLRSGRGTDTQYF. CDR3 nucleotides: TGTGCCAGCAGTTTAAGGAGCGGGAGGGGCACAGATACGCAGTATTTT.

CDR3 region: CSVEKRGRGNTEAFF. The CDR3 bases are TGCAGCGTTGAAAAGAGAGGAAGGGGGAACACTGAAGCTTTCTTT. V is TRBV29-1 and J is TRBJ1-1; weak D call: TRBD1 (5 bases). CDR1 is SQVTM and CDR2 is ANQGSEA in the germline V gene. V lost 2 bases and J 1 base, leaving 14 bases between the germline ends. This CDR3 spans 15 amino acids.

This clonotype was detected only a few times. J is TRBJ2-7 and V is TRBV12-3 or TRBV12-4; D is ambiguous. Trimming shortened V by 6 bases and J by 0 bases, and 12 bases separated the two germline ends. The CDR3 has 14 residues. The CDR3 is CASRSWTDSYEQYF. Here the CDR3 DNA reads TGTGCCAGCAGATCCTGGACGGACTCCTACGAGCAGTACTTC.

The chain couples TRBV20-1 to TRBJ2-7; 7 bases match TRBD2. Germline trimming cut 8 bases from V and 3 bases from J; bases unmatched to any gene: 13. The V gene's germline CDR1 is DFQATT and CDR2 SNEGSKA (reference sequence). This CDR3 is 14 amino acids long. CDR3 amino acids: CSTQGFGGSYEQYF. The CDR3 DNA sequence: TGCAGTACCCAAGGATTCGGCGGGAGCTACGAGCAGTACTTC.

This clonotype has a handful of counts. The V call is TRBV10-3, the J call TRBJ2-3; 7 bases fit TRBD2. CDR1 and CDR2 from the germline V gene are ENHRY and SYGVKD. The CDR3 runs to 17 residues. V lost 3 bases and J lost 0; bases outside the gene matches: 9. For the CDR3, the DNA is TGTGCCATCAGTGACCCGACTAGCCCAGAAAGCACAGATACGCAGTATTTT. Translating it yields CAISDPTSPESTDTQYF.

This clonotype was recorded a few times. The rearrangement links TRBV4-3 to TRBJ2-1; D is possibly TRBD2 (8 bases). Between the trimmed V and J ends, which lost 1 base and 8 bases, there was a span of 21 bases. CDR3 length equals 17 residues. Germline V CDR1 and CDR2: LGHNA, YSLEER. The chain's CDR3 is CASSQATGASGSYEQFF. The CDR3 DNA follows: TGCGCCAGCAGCCAAGCAACAGGGGCGAGCGGGAGCTATGAGCAGTTCTTC.

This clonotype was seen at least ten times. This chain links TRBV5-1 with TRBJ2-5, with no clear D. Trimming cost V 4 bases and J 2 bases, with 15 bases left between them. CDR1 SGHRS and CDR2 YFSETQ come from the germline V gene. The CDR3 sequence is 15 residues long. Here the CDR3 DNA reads TGCGCCAGCAGCGATCTTCGAGGCAGACAAGAGACCCAGTACTTC. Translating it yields CASSDLRGRQETQYF.

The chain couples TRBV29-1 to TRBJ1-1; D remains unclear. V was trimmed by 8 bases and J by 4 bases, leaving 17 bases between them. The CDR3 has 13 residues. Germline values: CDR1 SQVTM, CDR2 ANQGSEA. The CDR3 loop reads CSPTRELATEAFF. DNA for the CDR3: TGCAGCCCCACCCGGGAATTGGCCACTGAAGCTTTCTTT.